These T cell receptor beta chains were read from a single sample in a study of T cells after yellow fever vaccination. In TCRdb, the 5' RACE reads were re-called with MiXCR into one record per CDR3 protein. The sample yields more than 30,000 distinct CDR3 sequences, less than 8.5% seen once. The sequenced sample was PBMCs, either bulk or a sorted T-cell subset (CD4+, CD8+, memory, or dextramer-sorted; not recorded which), obtained on the day of the first yellow fever vaccination. The receptors come from a man younger than 35 who received the YFV17D yellow fever vaccine. Each CDR3 is given with its conserved first and last residue. The D gene is left open where the match is weak. The listing skips clone size in some rows; elsewhere it reads once, few, many or a size class.

>NA|many|TRBJ1-3|TRBV5-1
CASSKGQPSGNTIYF
TGCGCCAGCAGCAAAGGACAGCCCTCTGGAAACACCATATATTTT
>NA|many|TRBJ1-5|TRBV6-5
CASSTYRSSNQPQHF
TGTGCCAGCAGTACTTACAGGAGTAGCAATCAGCCCCAGCATTTT
>NA|many|TRBJ2-3|TRBV27
CASSLSPRAPDTQYF
TGTGCCAGCAGTTTATCTCCGAGGGCACCAGATACGCAGTATTTT
>NA|many|TRBJ1-1|TRBV30
CAWTGTREAFF
TGTGCCTGGACCGGGACCCGAGAGGCTTTCTTT
>NA|many|TRBJ2-7|TRBV5-4
CASSRDRGEQYF
TGTGCCAGCAGCCGGGACCGAGGCGAGCAGTACTTC
>TRBD2|many|TRBJ2-7|TRBV12-3/TRBV12-4
CASSPSGDTSYEQYF
TGTGCCAGCAGCCCTAGCGGGGATACCTCCTACGAGCAGTACTTC
>TRBD2|many|TRBJ2-1|TRBV5-1
CASSLAGGLYNEQFF
TGCGCCAGCAGCCTAGCGGGGGGCCTCTACAATGAGCAGTTCTTC
>TRBD1|many|TRBJ2-1|TRBV25-1
CASSTGVLHNEQFF
TGTGCCAGCAGTACAGGGGTCCTCCATAATGAGCAGTTCTTC
>NA|many|TRBJ2-2|TRBV6-5
CASSYSIGRNTGELFF
TGTGCCAGCAGTTACTCGATAGGACGTAACACCGGGGAGCTGTTTTTT
>TRBD1|many|TRBJ2-5|TRBV13
CASSQGQDRRETQYF
TGTGCCAGCAGCCAAGGACAGGACCGTCGGGAGACCCAGTACTTC
>NA|NA|TRBJ2-2|TRBV5-3
CARSGQVDTGELFF
TGTGCCAGAAGCGGGCAGGTTGATACCGGGGAGCTGTTTTTT
>NA|NA|TRBJ2-7|TRBV30
CAGGDTYEQYF
TGTGCCGGGGGGGACACCTACGAGCAGTACTTC
>NA|many|TRBJ1-1|TRBV15
CATSRGGAGTLEAFF
TGTGCCACCAGCAGAGGGGGGGCAGGGACCCTTGAAGCTTTCTTT
>TRBD2|many|TRBJ2-5|TRBV5-1
CASSLGLATETQYF
TGCGCCAGCAGCTTGGGACTAGCTACGGAGACCCAGTACTTC
>NA|many|TRBJ2-3|TRBV4-1
CASSQVFGLTDTQYF
TGCGCCAGCAGCCAAGTCTTCGGGTTAACAGATACGCAGTATTTT
>TRBD1|many|TRBJ1-1|TRBV27
CASSQRTGGTEAFF
TGTGCCAGCAGTCAGAGGACAGGGGGCACTGAAGCTTTCTTT
>NA|many|TRBJ1-1|TRBV4-2
CASSQIGHTEAFF
TGTGCCAGCAGCCAAATCGGACACACTGAAGCTTTCTTT
>NA|many|TRBJ1-1|TRBV18
CASSPLGGTEAFF
TGTGCCAGCTCACCTCTGGGCGGCACTGAAGCTTTCTTT
>TRBD1|few|TRBJ2-3|TRBV6-2/TRBV6-3
CASSSRTGKGTDTQYF
TGTGCCAGCAGTTCACGGACAGGCAAAGGCACAGATACGCAGTATTTT
>NA|NA|TRBJ2-2|TRBV4-3
CASSQEMAPGELFF
TGCGCCAGCAGCCAAGAGATGGCTCCCGGGGAGCTGTTTTTT
>TRBD2|many|TRBJ2-3|TRBV20-1
CSAKLAGDTDTQYF
TGCAGTGCCAAACTAGCGGGGGACACAGATACGCAGTATTTT
>TRBD1|medium-sized|TRBJ1-1|TRBV27
CASSFEGQGHTEAFF
TGTGCCAGCAGTTTTGAGGGACAGGGTCACACTGAAGCTTTCTTT
>TRBD1|NA|TRBJ1-1|TRBV6-1
CASNRQGVNTEAFF
TGTGCCAGCAATCGACAGGGAGTGAACACTGAAGCTTTCTTT
>NA|many|TRBJ1-6|TRBV27
CASSLLGFSNSPLHF
TGTGCCAGCAGTTTATTGGGGTTCTCTAATTCACCCCTCCACTTT
>NA|many|TRBJ2-1|TRBV12-3/TRBV12-4
CASSFFGSNNEQFF
TGTGCCAGCAGTTTCTTCGGCAGTAACAATGAGCAGTTCTTC
>TRBD1|many|TRBJ1-5|TRBV28
CASSLGTAYQPQHF
TGTGCCAGCAGTTTGGGGACAGCCTATCAGCCCCAGCATTTT
>TRBD2|many|TRBJ2-1|TRBV7-2
CASSEGLAINEQFF
TGTGCCAGCAGCGAAGGACTAGCCATCAATGAGCAGTTCTTC
>NA|many|TRBJ2-4|TRBV15
CATCDPPSGIQYF
TGTGCCACCTGCGACCCTCCCTCCGGCATTCAGTACTTC
>NA|many|TRBJ1-6|TRBV6-6
CASSTLNSPLHF
TGTGCCAGCAGCACCCTGAATTCACCCCTCCACTTT
>TRBD2|many|TRBJ2-7|TRBV7-2
CASSPSGGPYEQYF
TGTGCCAGCAGCCCTAGCGGGGGGCCCTACGAGCAGTACTTC
>NA|many|TRBJ1-6|TRBV25-1
CASRESSYNSPLHF
TGTGCCAGCAGAGAGAGCTCCTATAATTCACCCCTCCACTTT
>NA|many|TRBJ2-5|TRBV10-3
CAISESTNDQETQYF
TGTGCCATCAGTGAGTCAACCAACGACCAAGAGACCCAGTACTTC
>TRBD1|many|TRBJ1-1|TRBV7-2
CATRQGLNTEAFF
TGTGCCACCCGACAGGGATTGAACACTGAAGCTTTCTTT
>NA|many|TRBJ1-1|TRBV18
CATWTEVNTEAFF
TGTGCCACATGGACAGAAGTGAACACTGAAGCTTTCTTT
>TRBD1|many|TRBJ1-2|TRBV20-1
CSAGLPGQAVFGYTF
TGCAGTGCCGGTCTCCCGGGACAGGCCGTTTTTGGCTACACCTTC
>NA|NA|TRBJ2-2|TRBV12-3/TRBV12-4
CASGPGPTGTGELFF
TGTGCCAGCGGCCCCGGGCCTACCGGTACCGGGGAGCTGTTTTTT
>NA|NA|TRBJ2-5|TRBV7-2
CASSTIQTQYF
TGTGCCAGCAGCACAATACAGACCCAGTACTTC
>TRBD2|many|TRBJ2-5|TRBV5-5
CASSPGGIEETQYF
TGTGCCAGCAGCCCGGGGGGAATAGAAGAGACCCAGTACTTC
>TRBD2|many|TRBJ2-3|TRBV29-1
CSVLPAGGATDTQYF
TGCAGCGTCCTTCCAGCGGGGGGCGCCACAGATACGCAGTATTTT
>NA|few|TRBJ1-1|TRBV13
CASSSGPGGTEAFF
TGTGCCAGCAGCTCGGGGCCCGGGGGGACTGAAGCTTTCTTT
>TRBD1|many|TRBJ1-2|TRBV20-1
CSTSRGLLYGYTF
TGCAGTACCTCAAGGGGGCTCCTCTATGGCTACACCTTC
>NA|many|TRBJ1-5|TRBV18
CASSGGFNQPQHF
TGTGCCAGCTCAGGGGGTTTCAATCAGCCCCAGCATTTT
>TRBD1|many|TRBJ2-1|TRBV5-4
CASSPPGQGAINEQFF
TGTGCCAGCAGCCCCCCCGGGCAGGGGGCGATCAATGAGCAGTTCTTC
>NA|NA|TRBJ2-2|TRBV20-1
CSARDKAGAGELFF
TGCAGTGCTAGGGACAAAGCTGGGGCCGGGGAGCTGTTTTTT
>NA|many|TRBJ1-1|TRBV5-1
CASSSPGSIEAFF
TGCGCCAGCAGCTCTCCGGGGAGCATTGAAGCTTTCTTT